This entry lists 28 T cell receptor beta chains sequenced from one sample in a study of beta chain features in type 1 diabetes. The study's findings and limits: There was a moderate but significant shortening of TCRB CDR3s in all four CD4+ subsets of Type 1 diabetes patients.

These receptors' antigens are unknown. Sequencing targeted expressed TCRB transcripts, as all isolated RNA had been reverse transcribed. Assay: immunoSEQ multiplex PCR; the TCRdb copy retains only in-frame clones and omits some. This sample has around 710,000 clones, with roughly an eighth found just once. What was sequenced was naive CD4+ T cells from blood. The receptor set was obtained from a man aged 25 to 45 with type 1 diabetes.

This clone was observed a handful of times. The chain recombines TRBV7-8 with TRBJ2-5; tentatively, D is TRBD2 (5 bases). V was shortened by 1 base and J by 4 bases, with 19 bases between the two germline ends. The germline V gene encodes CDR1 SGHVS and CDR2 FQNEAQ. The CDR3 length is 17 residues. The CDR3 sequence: CASSLGRGSSKGETQYF. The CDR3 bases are TGTGCCAGCAGCTTAGGACGCGGGTCCTCAAAGGGAGAGACCCAGTACTTC.

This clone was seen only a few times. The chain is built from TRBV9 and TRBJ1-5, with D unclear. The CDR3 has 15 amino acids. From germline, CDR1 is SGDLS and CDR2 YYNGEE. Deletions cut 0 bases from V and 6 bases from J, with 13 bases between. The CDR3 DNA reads TGTGCCAGCAGCGTAGGTTCCGGGATTCGTCAGCCCCAGCATTTT. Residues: CASSVGSGIRQPQHF.

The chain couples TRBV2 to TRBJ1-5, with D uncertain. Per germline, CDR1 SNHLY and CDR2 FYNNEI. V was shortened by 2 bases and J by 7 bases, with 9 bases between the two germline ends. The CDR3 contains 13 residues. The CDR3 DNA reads TGTGCCAGCAGTGAAATTAGGTACCAGCCCCAGCATTTT. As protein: CASSEIRYQPQHF.

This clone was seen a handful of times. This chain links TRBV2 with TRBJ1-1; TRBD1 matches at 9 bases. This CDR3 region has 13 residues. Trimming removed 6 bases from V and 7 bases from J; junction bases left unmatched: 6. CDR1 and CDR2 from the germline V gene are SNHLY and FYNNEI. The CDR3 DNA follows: TGTGCCAGCAGGGACAGGGGATCCGGTGAAGCTTTCTTT. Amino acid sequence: CASRDRGSGEAFF.

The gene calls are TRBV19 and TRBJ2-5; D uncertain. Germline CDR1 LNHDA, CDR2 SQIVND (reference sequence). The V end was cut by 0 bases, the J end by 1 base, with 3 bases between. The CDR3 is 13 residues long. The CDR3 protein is CASSIDLQETQYF. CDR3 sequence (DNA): TGTGCCAGTAGTATAGATCTCCAAGAGACCCAGTACTTC.

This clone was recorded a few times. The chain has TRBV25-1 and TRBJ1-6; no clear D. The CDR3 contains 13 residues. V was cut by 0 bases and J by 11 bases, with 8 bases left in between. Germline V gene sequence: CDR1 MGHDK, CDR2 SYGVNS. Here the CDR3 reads CASSEYRETPLHF. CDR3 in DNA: TGTGCCAGCAGTGAATATAGGGAAACACCCCTCCACTTT.

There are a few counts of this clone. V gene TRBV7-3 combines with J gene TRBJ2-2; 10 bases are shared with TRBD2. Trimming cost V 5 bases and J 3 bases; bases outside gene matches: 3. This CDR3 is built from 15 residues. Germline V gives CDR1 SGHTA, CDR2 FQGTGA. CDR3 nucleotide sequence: TGTGCCAGCAGCCCCGGACTAGCGGACACCGGGGAGCTGTTTTTT. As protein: CASSPGLADTGELFF. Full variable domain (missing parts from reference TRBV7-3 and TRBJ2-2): GAGVSQTPSNKVTEKGKYVELRCDPISGHTALYWYRQSLGQGPEFLIYFQGTGAADDSGLPNDRFFAVRPEGSVSTLKIQRTERGDSAVYLCASSPGLADTGELFFGEGSRLTVL.

CDR3 in amino acids: CSVAHWRAGFTDTQYF. As DNA, the CDR3 is TGCAGCGTTGCCCATTGGAGAGCGGGGTTCACAGATACGCAGTATTTT. The chain uses TRBV29-1 and TRBJ2-3, with TRBD2 identical over 7 bases. Germline V gene sequence: CDR1 SQVTM, CDR2 ANQGSEA. V shed 4 bases, J shed 2 bases, and the junction held 12 bases outside the gene matches. The CDR3 runs to 16 residues.

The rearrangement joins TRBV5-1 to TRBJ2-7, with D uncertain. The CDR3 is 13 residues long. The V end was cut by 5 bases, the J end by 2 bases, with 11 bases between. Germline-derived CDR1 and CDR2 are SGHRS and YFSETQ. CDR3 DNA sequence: TGCGCCAGCAGGGTAGGGCAGGCCTACGAGCAGTACTTC. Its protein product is CASRVGQAYEQYF.

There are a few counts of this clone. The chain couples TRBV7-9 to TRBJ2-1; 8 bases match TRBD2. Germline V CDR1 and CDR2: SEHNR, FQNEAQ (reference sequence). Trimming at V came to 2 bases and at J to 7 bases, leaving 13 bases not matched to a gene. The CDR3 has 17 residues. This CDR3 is CASSLTGSGIEWNEQFF. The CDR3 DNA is TGTGCCAGCAGCTTAACGGGTAGCGGGATAGAATGGAATGAGCAGTTCTTC.

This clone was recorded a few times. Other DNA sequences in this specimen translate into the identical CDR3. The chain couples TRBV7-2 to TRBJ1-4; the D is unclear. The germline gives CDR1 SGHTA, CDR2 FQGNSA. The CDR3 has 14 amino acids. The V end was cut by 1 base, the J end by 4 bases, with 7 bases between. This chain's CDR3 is CASSLDGVNEKLFF. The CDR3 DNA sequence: TGTGCCAGCAGCTTAGATGGGGTTAATGAAAAACTGTTTTTT.

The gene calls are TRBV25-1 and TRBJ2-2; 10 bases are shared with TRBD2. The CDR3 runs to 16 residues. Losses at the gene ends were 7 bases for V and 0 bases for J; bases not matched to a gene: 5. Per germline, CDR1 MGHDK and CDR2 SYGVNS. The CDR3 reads CASTLAGGSNTGELFF. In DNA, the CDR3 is TGTGCCAGCACGTTAGCGGGGGGATCGAACACCGGGGAGCTGTTTTTT.

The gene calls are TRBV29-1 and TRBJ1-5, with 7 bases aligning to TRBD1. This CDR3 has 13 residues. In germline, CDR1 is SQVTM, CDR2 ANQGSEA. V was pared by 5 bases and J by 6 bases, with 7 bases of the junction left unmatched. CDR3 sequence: CSVSTGSGQPQHF. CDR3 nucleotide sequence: TGCAGCGTTTCGACAGGGTCGGGTCAGCCCCAGCATTTT. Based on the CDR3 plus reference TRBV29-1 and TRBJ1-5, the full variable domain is SAVISQKPSRDICQRGTSLTIQCQVDSQVTMMFWYRQQPGQSLTLIATANQGSEATYESGFVIDKFPISRPNLTFSTLTVSNMSPEDSSIYLCSVSTGSGQPQHFGDGTRLSIL.

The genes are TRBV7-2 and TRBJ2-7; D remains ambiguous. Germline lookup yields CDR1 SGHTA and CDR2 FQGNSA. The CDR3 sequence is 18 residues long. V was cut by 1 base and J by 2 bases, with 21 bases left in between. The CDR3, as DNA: TGTGCCAGCAGCTTAGAGGTCAGCTTATACGAGTTCACCTACGAGCAGTACTTC. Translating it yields CASSLEVSLYEFTYEQYF.

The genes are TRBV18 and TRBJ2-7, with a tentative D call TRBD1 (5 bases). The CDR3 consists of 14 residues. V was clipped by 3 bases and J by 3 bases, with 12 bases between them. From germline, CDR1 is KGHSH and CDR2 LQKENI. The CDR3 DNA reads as TGTGCCAGCTCACCGATAGGACAAGACTACGAGCAGTACTTC. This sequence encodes CASSPIGQDYEQYF.

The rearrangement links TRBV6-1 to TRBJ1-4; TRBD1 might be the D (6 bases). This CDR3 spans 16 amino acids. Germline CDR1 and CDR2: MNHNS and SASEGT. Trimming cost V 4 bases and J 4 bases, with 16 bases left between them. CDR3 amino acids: CASSASQGLGNEKLFF. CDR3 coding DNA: TGTGCCAGCAGTGCGTCCCAGGGGCTTGGTAATGAAAAACTGTTTTTT.

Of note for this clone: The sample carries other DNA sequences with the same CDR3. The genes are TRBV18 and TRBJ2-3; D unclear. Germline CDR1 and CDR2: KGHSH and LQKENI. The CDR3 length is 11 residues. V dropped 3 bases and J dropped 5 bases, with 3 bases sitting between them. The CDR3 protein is CASSPEDTQYF. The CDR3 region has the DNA TGTGCCAGCTCACCCGAAGATACGCAGTATTTT.

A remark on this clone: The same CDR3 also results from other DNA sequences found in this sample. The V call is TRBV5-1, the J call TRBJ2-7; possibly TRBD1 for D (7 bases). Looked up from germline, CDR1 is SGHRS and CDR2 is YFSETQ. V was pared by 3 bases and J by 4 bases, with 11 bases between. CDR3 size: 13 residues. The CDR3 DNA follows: TGCGCCAGCAGCTCGGGGGACAGTTACGAGCAGTACTTC. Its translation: CASSSGDSYEQYF.

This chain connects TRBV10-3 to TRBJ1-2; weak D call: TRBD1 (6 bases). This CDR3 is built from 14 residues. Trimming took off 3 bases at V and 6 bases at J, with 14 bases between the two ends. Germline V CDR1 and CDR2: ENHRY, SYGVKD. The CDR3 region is CAISDVRGGHGYTF. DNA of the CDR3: TGTGCCATCAGTGATGTCAGGGGAGGTCATGGCTACACCTTC.

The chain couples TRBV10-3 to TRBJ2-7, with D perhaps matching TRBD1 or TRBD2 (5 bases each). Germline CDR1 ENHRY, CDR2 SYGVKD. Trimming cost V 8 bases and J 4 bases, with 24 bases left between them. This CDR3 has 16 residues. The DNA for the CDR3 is TGTGCCATCGATCAGGGAAGAGTGGGAGCTAGTTACGAGCAGTACTTC. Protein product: CAIDQGRVGASYEQYF.

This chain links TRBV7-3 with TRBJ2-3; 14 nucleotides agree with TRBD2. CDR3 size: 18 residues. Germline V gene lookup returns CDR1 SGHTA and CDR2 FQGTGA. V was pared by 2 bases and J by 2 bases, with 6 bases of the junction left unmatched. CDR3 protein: CASSLRPTSGGDTDTQYF. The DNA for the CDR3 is TGTGCCAGCAGCTTACGTCCGACTAGCGGGGGGGACACAGATACGCAGTATTTT.

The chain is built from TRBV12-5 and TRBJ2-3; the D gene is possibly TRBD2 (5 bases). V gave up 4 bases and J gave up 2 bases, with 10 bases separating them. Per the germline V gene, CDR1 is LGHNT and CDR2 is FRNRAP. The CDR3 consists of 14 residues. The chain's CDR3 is CASGSRGNTDTQYF. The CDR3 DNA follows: TGTGCTAGTGGTTCCCGAGGGAACACAGATACGCAGTATTTT.

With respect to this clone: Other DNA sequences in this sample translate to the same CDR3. CDR3: CAWGTGGEKLFF. CDR3 bases: TGTGCCTGGGGGACAGGGGGTGAAAAACTGTTTTTT. J is TRBJ1-4 and V is TRBV30, with 11 positions matching TRBD1. Germline V gene data show CDR1 as GTSNPN and CDR2 as SVGIG (reference sequence). CDR3 length: 12 amino acids. V dropped 5 bases and J dropped 7; count of bases not matched to a gene: 0.

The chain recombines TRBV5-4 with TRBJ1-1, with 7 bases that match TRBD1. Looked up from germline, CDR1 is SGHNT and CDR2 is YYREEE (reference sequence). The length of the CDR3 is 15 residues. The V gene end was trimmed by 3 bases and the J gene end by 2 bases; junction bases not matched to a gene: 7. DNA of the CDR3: TGTGCCAGCAGCTATGACCGGGACAGCAACACTGAAGCTTTCTTT. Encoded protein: CASSYDRDSNTEAFF. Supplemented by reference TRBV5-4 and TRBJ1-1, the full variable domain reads ETGVTQSPTHLIKTRGQQVTLRCSSQSGHNTVSWYQQALGQGPQFIFQYYREEENGRGNFPPRFSGLQFPNYSSELNVNALELDDSALYLCASSYDRDSNTEAFFGQGTRLTVV.

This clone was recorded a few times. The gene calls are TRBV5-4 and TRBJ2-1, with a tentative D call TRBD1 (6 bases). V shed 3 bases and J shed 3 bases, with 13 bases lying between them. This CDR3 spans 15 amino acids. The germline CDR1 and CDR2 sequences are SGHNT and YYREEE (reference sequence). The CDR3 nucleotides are TGTGCCAGCAGCTGGGACACCACTTACTACAATGAGCAGTTCTTC. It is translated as CASSWDTTYYNEQFF.

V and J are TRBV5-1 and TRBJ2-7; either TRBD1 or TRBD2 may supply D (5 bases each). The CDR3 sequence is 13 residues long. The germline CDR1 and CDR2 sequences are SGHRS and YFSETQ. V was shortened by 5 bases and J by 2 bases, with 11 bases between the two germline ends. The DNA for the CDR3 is TGCGCCAGCAGAAGGGACGGAACCTACGAGCAGTACTTC. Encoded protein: CASRRDGTYEQYF.

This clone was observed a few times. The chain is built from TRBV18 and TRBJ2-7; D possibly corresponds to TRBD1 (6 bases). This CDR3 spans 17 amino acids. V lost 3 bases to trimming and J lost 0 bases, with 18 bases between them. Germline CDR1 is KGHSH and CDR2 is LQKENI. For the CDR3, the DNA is TGTGCCAGCTCACCGCAGGGGCAGGGCTATAGCTCCTACGAGCAGTACTTC. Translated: CASSPQGQGYSSYEQYF.

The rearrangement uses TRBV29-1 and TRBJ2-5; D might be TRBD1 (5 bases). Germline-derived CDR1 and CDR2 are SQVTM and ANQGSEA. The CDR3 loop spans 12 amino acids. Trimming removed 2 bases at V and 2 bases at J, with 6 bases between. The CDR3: CSVEPGQETQYF. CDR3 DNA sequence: TGCAGCGTTGAACCAGGGCAAGAGACCCAGTACTTC.